This TCR beta chain was identified during a study of Ad26.COV2.S vaccination and SARS-CoV-2 variants. Sequenced by immunoSEQ multiplex PCR; TCRdb stores in-frame clones only, minus some. There are 350,000 to 500,000 clones in the sample; 90% occur only once, and under 4.5% lies in the top ten. Regarding this clone: Its antigen is unknown.

Notes on the study in general: Considerable breadth of spike-specific CD8+ and CD4+ T cell responses has reportedly been documented following vaccination. Comparable non-spike TCR breadth was observed in vaccine and placebo recipients.

The treatment was: 15 to 20 received Ad26.COV2.S at low or high dose, single or two shots; roughly 5 received placebo; per-sample allocation not given. All samples were drawn on day 63, counting from the first vaccine or placebo injection. An adult aged 18-55 years in Boston served as the donor. Expression of Wuhan-strain SARS-CoV-2 spike came from the Ad26 vector that formed the vaccine. The germline CDR1 and CDR2 sequences are KGHSH and LQKENI. Trimming took off 5 bases at V and 2 bases at J, with 5 bases between the two ends. This CDR3 has 12 residues. The specimen comprised peripheral blood, sampled in a trial of Ad26.COV2.S vaccine versus placebo. This receptor was obtained from a person between 18 and 59 years old who received the Ad26.COV2.S COVID-19 vaccine or a placebo. J is TRBJ2-3 and V is TRBV18; no clear D. CDR3 sequence reads: CASSRLTDTQYF. CDR3 bases: TGTGCCAGCTCAAGGCTCACAGATACGCAGTATTTT. The variable domain in full, with the rest retrieved from reference TRBV18 and TRBJ2-3, is NAGVMQNPRHLVRRRGQEARLRCSPMKGHSHVYWYRQLPEEGLKFMVYLQKENIIDESGMPKERFSAEFPKEGPSILRIQQVVRGDSAAYFCASSRLTDTQYFGPGTRLTVL.